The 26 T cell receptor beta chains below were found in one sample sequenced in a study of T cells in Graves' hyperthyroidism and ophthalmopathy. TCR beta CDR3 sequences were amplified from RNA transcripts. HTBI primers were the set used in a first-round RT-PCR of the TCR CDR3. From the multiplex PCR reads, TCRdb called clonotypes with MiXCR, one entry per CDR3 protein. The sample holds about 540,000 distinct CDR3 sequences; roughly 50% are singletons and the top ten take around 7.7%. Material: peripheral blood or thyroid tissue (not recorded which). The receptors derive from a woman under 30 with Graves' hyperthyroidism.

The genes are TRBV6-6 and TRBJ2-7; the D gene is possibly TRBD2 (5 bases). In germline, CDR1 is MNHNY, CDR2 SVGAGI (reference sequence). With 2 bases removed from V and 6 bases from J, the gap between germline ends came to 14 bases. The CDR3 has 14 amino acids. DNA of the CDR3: TGTGCCAGCAGTTACGGTGGCCGGGATATCGAGCAGTACTTC. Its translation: CASSYGGRDIEQYF.

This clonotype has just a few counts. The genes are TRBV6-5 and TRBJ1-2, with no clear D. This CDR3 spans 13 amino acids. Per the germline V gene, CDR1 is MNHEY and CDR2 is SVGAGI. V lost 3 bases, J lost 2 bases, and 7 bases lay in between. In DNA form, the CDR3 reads TGTGCCAGCAGTTATAACGAGAACTATGGCTACACCTTC. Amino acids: CASSYNENYGYTF.

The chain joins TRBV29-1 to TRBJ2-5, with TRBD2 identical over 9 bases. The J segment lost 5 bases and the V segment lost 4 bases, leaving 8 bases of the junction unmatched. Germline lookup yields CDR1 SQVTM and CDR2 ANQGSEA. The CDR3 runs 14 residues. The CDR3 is CSVVTTSGGETQYF. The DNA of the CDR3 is TGCAGCGTTGTTACGACTAGCGGTGGGGAGACCCAGTACTTC.

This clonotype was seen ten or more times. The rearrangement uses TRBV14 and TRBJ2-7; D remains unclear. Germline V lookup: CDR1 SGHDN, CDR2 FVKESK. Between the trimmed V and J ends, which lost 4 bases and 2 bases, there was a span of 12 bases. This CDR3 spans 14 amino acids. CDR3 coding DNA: TGTGCCAGCAGCCTTATAGACACCACCTACGAGCAGTACTTC. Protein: CASSLIDTTYEQYF.

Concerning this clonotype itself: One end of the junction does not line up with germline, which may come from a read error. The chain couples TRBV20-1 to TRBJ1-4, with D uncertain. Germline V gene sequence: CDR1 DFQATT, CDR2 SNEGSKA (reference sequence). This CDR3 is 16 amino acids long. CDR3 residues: CSARELGGSYDEKLFF. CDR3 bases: TGCAGTGCCAGAGAGCTGGGAGGGAGTTATGATGAAAAACTGTTTTTT.

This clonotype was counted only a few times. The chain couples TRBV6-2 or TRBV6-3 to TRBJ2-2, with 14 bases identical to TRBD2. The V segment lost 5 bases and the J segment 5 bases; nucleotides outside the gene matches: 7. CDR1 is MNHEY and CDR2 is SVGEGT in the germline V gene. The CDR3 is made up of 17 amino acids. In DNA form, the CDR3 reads TGTGCCAGCAGTACGACTAGCGGGAGGGCCGAAACCGGGGAGCTGTTTTTT. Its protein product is CASSTTSGRAETGELFF.

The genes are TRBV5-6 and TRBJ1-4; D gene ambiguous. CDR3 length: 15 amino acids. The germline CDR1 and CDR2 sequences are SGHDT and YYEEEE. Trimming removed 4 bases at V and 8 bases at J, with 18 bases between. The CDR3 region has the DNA TGTGCCAGCAGCCTAGGACTAGCGGAAGGGGAAAAACTGTTTTTT. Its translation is CASSLGLAEGEKLFF.

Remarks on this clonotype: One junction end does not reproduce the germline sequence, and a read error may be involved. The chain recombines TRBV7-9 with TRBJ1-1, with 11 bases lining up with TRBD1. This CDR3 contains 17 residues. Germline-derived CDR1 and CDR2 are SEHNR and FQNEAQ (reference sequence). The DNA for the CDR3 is TGCGCCAGCAGAAAAAGGACAGGGGGCTATGGCTACACTGAAGCTTTCTTT. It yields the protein CASRKRTGGYGYTEAFF. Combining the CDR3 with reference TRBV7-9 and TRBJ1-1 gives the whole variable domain DTGVSQNPRHKITKRGQNVTFRCDPISEHNRLYWYRQTLGQGPEFLTYFQNEAQLEKSRLLSDRFSAERPKGSFSTLEIQRTEQGDSAMYLCASRKRTGGYGYTEAFFGQGTRLTVV.

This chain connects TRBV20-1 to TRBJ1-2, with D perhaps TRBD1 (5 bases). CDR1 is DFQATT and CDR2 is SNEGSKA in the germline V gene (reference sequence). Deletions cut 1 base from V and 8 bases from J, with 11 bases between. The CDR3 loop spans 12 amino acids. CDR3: CSARVGEVGYTF. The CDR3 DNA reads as TGCAGTGCTAGAGTAGGGGAAGTGGGCTACACCTTC.

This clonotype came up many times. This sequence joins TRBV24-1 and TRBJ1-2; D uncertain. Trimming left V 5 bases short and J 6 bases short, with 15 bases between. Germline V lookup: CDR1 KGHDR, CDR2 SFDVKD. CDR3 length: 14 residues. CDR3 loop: CATSGLFGPHGYTF. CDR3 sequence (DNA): TGTGCCACCAGTGGTCTATTCGGCCCCCATGGCTACACCTTC.

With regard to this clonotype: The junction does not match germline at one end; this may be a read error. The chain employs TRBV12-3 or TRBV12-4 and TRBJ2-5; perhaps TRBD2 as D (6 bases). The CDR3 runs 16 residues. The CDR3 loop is CASSQEVAAIQETQCF. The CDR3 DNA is TGTGCCAGCAGCCAAGAGGTAGCGGCAATACAAGAGACCCAGTGCTTC.

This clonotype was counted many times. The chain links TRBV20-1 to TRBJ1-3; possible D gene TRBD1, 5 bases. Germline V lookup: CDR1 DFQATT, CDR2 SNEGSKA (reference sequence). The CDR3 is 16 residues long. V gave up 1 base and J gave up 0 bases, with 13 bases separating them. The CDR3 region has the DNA TGCAGTGCTAGAGCTTGGACACTTCTCTCTGGAAACACCATATATTTT. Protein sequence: CSARAWTLLSGNTIYF.

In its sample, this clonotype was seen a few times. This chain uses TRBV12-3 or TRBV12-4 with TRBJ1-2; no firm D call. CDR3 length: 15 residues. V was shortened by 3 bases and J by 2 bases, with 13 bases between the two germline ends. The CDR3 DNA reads TGTGCCAGCAGTTTTAAGCGGGTTCCAAACTATGGCTACACCTTC. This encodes CASSFKRVPNYGYTF.

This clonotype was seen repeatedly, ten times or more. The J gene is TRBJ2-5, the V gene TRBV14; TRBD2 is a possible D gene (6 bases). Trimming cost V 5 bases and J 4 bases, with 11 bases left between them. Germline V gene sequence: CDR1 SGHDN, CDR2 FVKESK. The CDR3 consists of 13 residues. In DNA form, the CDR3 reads TGTGCCAGCAGCTTTCTAGCGTTAGAGACCCAGTACTTC. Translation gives CASSFLALETQYF.

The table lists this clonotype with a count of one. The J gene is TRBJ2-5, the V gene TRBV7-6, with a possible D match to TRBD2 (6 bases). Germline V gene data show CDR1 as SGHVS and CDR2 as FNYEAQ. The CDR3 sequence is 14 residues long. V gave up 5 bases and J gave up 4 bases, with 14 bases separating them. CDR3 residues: CASSTTRDSETQYF. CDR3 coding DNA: TGTGCCAGCAGCACTACACGGGACTCAGAGACCCAGTACTTC.

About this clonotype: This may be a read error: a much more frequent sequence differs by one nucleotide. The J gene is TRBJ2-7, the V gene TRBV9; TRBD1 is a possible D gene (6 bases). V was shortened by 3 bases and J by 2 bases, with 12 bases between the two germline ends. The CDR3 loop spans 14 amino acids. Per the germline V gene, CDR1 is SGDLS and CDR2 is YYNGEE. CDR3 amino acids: CASSEKDSPYEQYF. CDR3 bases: TGTGCCAGCAGCGAGAAGGACAGCCCCTACGAGCAGTACTTC. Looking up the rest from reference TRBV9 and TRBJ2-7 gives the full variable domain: DSGVTQTPKHLITATGQRVTLRCSPRSGDLSVYWYQQSLDQGLQFLIQYYNGEERAKGNILERFSAQQFPDLHSELNLSSLELGDSALYFCASSEKDSPYEQYFGPGTRLTVT.

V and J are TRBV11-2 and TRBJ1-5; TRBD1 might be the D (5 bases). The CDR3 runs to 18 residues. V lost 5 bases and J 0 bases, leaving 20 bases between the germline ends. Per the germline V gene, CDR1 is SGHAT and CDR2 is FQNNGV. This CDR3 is CASSPRQTQGYSNQPQHF. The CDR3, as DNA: TGTGCCAGCAGCCCTCGACAGACCCAAGGTTATAGCAATCAGCCCCAGCATTTT.

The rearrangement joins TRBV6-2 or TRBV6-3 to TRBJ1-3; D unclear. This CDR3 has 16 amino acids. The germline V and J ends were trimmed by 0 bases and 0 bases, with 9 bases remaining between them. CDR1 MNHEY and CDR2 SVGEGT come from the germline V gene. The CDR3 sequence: CASSYSRASSGNTIYF. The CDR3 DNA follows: TGTGCCAGCAGTTACTCGCGAGCTAGCTCTGGAAACACCATATATTTT.

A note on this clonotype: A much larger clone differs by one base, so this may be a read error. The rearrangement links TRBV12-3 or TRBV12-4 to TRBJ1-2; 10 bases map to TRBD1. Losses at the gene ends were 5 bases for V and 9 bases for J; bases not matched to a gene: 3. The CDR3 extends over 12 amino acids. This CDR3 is CASSTDRGSYTF. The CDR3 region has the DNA TGTGCCAGCAGTACGGACAGGGGGAGCTACACCTTC.

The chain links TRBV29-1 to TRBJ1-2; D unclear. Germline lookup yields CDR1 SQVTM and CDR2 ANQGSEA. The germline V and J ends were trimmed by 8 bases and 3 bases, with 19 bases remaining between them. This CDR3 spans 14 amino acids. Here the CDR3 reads CSLVAGSGDYGYTF. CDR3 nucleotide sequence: TGCAGCTTGGTCGCCGGGTCCGGCGACTATGGCTACACCTTC.

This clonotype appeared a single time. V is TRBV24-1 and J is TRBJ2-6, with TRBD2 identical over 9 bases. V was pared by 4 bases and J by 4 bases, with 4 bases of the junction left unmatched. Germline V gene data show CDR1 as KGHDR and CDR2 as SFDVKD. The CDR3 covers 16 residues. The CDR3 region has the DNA TGTGCCACCAGTGACCACGGGACTAGCGGGGCCAACGTCCTGACTTTC. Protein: CATSDHGTSGANVLTF.

CDR3 nucleotides: TGCAGCTCATCGGGAGATGAATACGAGCAGTACTTC. Its protein product is CSSSGDEYEQYF. The rearrangement joins TRBV29-1 to TRBJ2-7; perhaps TRBD2 as D (6 bases). This CDR3 has 12 residues. Between the trimmed V and J ends, which lost 8 bases and 4 bases, there was a span of 15 bases. From germline, CDR1 is SQVTM and CDR2 ANQGSEA.

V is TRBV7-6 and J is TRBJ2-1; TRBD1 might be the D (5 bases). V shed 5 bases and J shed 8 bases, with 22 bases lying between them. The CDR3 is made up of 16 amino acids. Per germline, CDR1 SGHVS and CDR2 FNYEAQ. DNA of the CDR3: TGTGCCAGCAGCCCTCTTCCTGTTGCAGGGTCGCATGAGCAGTTCTTC. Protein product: CASSPLPVAGSHEQFF.

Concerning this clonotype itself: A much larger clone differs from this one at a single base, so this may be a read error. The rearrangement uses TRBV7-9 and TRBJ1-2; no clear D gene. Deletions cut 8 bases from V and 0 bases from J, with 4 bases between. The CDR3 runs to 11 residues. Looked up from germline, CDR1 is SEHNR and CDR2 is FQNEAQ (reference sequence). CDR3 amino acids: CASGANYGYTF. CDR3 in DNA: TGTGCCAGCGGGGCTAACTATGGCTACACCTTC.

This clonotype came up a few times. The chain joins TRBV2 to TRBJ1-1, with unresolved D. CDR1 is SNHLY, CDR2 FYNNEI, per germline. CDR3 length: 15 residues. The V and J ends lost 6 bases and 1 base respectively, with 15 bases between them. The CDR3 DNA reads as TGTGCCAGCAGACCAACTGGGCTGGCGAACACTGAAGCTTTCTTT. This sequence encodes CASRPTGLANTEAFF. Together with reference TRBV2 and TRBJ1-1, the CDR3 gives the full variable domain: EPEVTQTPSHQVTQMGQEVILRCVPISNHLYFYWYRQILGQKVEFLVSFYNNEISEKSEIFDDQFSVERPDGSNFTLKIRSTKLEDSAMYFCASRPTGLANTEAFFGQGTRLTVV.

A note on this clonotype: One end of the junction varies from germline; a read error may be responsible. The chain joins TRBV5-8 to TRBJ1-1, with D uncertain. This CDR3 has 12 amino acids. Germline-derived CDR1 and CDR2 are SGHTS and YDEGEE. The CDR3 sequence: CAGSQRDTEAFF. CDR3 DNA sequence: TGCGCCGGCAGCCAGAGGGATACTGAAGCTTTCTTT.